This TCR beta chain was documented in a study of shared clonotypes between healthy human individuals. About the study: A few men and two women, aged 18 to 49, were donors.

Worth noting for this clone: Other DNA sequences in this specimen translate into the identical CDR3.

Sequencing used immunoSEQ multiplex PCR; TCRdb keeps in-frame clones, though not all of them. This sample yields 2 million to 2.5 million clones, of which approximately 95% are seen a single time; 0.3% to 0.4% belongs to the top ten. Germline V lookup: CDR1 SGHNT, CDR2 YYREEE (reference sequence). This CDR3 comprises 15 residues. V lost 4 bases and J 2 bases, leaving 12 bases between the germline ends. The gene calls are TRBV5-4 and TRBJ2-2, with D possibly matching TRBD2 (6 bases). The sequence was collected from a man aged 18 to 29 in good health. Some clones in this sample may be carry-over from other donors' samples. Sequences were obtained from naive CD4+ T cells from PBMCs. Subset meaning: CD45RA+ positively selected. The CDR3 loop reads CASSAGTANTGELFF. As DNA, the CDR3 is TGTGCCAGCAGCGCCGGGACTGCCAACACCGGGGAGCTGTTTTTT.